This TCR beta chain stems from a study of T-cell reconstitution after alpha-beta-depleted transplantation in children (dated by TCRdb to 2016 to 2017). At the level of the whole study: Using TCR repertoire profiling, the study followed T-cell immune reconstitution in a quantitative way in children after TCRalphabeta/CD19-depleted allogeneic hematopoietic cell transplantation.

There are 14 amino acids in the CDR3, from cysteine to phenylalanine inclusive. The only DNA kept is the CDR3, 42 bases in frame from the first base. The junction carries 8 bases between V and J, which are trimmed by 2 bases and 2 bases respectively. This clonotype was recorded many times. No cognate antigen has been identified for it. No base qualities exist here, and no much larger clone lies one base off it. The treatment or condition label of this sample denotes: allogeneic hematopoietic cell transplantation with graft depleted of TCRalphabeta T cells and CD19 B cells. The transplant recipients were children given TCRalphabeta/CD19-depleted allogeneic hematopoietic cell grafts. The paper as a whole reports these results and caveats: The high TCRbeta diversity at day 60 in some patients was ascribed to recipient T cells and intrathymic progenitors that had survived conditioning. Apparently early alphabetaT-cell count recovery about two months after transplant reportedly relied on only several hundred rapidly expanded clones derived from non-depleted graft cells. Hyperexpanded clone frequencies declined over subsequent months; after one year, T-cell counts and TCRbeta diversity were mostly attributed to newly produced T cells.

The library was produced with PCR. Sequencing took place on an Illumina HiSeq 2500. Molecular barcoding was employed in the preparation of TCR libraries, with unique molecular identifiers being used to normalize TCRbeta repertoire quantification. The public reads were run again by TCRdb, first through fastp at Q25 and then through MiXCR, and only productive beta chains were kept. When rows share a CDR3 protein, they turn into one entry using the most common DNA and genes. The sample table records approximately 79,000 distinct CDR3 sequences; roughly 20% of these occur just once. Around half of the sample belongs to the ten largest clones.

This sample comprised PBMCs, mostly from graft donor cells, obtained 360 days after TCRalphabeta/CD19-depleted stem cell transplant. The TCR was taken from a male patient between 2 and 15 years old who had a stem cell transplant for acute lymphoblastic leukemia, so the T cells may come from the graft donor. This chain is built from TRBV12-3 or TRBV12-4 and TRBJ2-3; no D gene is confidently identified. The CDR3 region: CASSLSEITDTQYF. In nucleotide form, the sequence is TGTGCCAGCAGTTTATCGGAGATCACAGATACGCAGTATTTT.